Following are 16 T cell receptor beta chains from one sample sequenced in a study of blood T cell repertoires in COVID-19. Method: immunoSEQ multiplex PCR; TCRdb's copy keeps in-frame clones and lacks some. The sample has fewer than 250,000 clones, 89% seen once. Material for sequencing was peripheral blood. Receptors were obtained from a woman aged 35 to 49 with acute or convalescent COVID-19.

The rearrangement uses TRBV3-1 (or the pseudogene TRBV3-2) and TRBJ1-4; 8 bases map to TRBD1. The J segment lost 7 bases and the V segment lost 4 bases, leaving 11 bases of the junction unmatched. The CDR3 runs to 16 residues. Germline CDR1 and CDR2: LGHDT and YNNKEL (reference sequence). CDR3 in amino acids: CASSPRGTGGTEKLFF. The CDR3 nucleotides are TGTGCCAGCAGCCCCAGAGGGACAGGTGGTACTGAAAAACTGTTTTTT.

The chain has TRBV18 and TRBJ1-2; D remains unclear. V lost 0 bases to trimming and J lost 1 base, with 9 bases between them. There are 15 residues in the CDR3. Germline loops: CDR1 KGHSH, CDR2 LQKENI. The chain's CDR3 is CASSPPSAYNYGYTF. The CDR3 nucleotides are TGTGCCAGCTCACCACCCTCAGCGTATAACTATGGCTACACCTTC.

The chain links TRBV7-3 to TRBJ1-2; the D gene is possibly TRBD1 (6 bases). The CDR3 runs 13 residues. From germline, CDR1 is SGHTA and CDR2 FQGTGA. V lost 3 bases and J 8 bases, leaving 13 bases between the germline ends. The CDR3 is CASSFGSTGGYTF. The CDR3 DNA reads as TGTGCCAGCAGCTTTGGGTCAACAGGGGGCTACACCTTC.

The gene calls are TRBV10-3 and TRBJ1-4; D may be TRBD1 (5 bases). The germline V gene encodes CDR1 ENHRY and CDR2 SYGVKD. The CDR3 is 15 residues long. Trimming removed 4 bases from V and 7 bases from J, with 16 bases in between. CDR3 coding DNA: TGTGCCATCAGTGGAAGCCGACAAAGGGGTGAAAAACTGTTTTTT. Protein: CAISGSRQRGEKLFF.

The rearrangement links TRBV10-3 to TRBJ1-4; TRBD1 agrees at 8 bases. The CDR3 loop spans 15 amino acids. The junction had 7 bases not matched to a gene; V was cut back by 6 bases and J by 4 bases. Germline values: CDR1 ENHRY, CDR2 SYGVKD. This chain's CDR3 is CAIRDRAPGNEKLFF. The CDR3 DNA reads TGTGCCATCAGGGACAGGGCTCCCGGTAATGAAAAACTGTTTTTT.

This clone was detected once. This chain connects TRBV5-6 to TRBJ2-2; D unclear. V was pared by 3 bases and J by 1 base, with 13 bases between. Germline V gene lookup returns CDR1 SGHDT and CDR2 YYEEEE. This CDR3 comprises 16 residues. The CDR3 spells CASSSYSSKNTGELFF. CDR3 DNA sequence: TGTGCCAGCAGCTCTTATTCGAGTAAGAACACCGGGGAGCTGTTTTTT.

This clone has just one count. CDR3 DNA: TGTGCCAGCAGTTTACGGTCTAGCGGGGGGGAGTCCTACAATGAGCAGTTCTTC. This encodes CASSLRSSGGESYNEQFF. V and J are TRBV27 and TRBJ2-1, with 12 bases fitting TRBD2. Germline trimming cut 2 bases from V and 1 base from J; bases unmatched to any gene: 6. This CDR3 contains 18 residues. CDR1 MNHEY and CDR2 SMNVEV come from the germline V gene (reference sequence).

The chain recombines TRBV19 with TRBJ1-2; 7 positions match TRBD1. Germline trimming cut 6 bases from V and 4 bases from J; bases unmatched to any gene: 5. The CDR3 is 13 amino acids. Germline-derived CDR1 and CDR2 are LNHDA and SQIVND (reference sequence). This chain's CDR3 is CASRMGQFYGYTF. The CDR3 region has the DNA TGTGCCAGTAGGATGGGACAGTTCTATGGCTACACCTTC. Looking up the rest from reference TRBV19 and TRBJ1-2 gives the full variable domain: DGGITQSPKYLFRKEGQNVTLSCEQNLNHDAMYWYRQDPGQGLRLIYYSQIVNDFQKGDIAEGYSVSREKKESFPLTVTSAQKNPTAFYLCASRMGQFYGYTFGSGTRLTVV.

This clone was picked up one time. The chain couples TRBV10-3 to TRBJ1-2, with TRBD1 identical over 7 bases. The V gene's germline CDR1 is ENHRY and CDR2 SYGVKD. The junction had 3 bases not matched to a gene; V was cut back by 7 bases and J by 4 bases. The CDR3 totals 12 residues. CDR3 loop: CAITTGAYGYTF. Here the CDR3 DNA reads TGTGCCATCACTACAGGGGCCTATGGCTACACCTTC.

This clone was counted a single time. J is TRBJ2-1 and V is TRBV7-9; 16 bases fit TRBD2. Germline V gene sequence: CDR1 SEHNR, CDR2 FQNEAQ (reference sequence). The CDR3 contains 14 residues. The ends lost 4 bases at V and 11 bases at J; junction bases unmatched: 2. The CDR3 loop reads CASSSGLAGGQQFF. The CDR3 region has the DNA TGTGCCAGCAGCTCGGGACTAGCGGGGGGGCAGCAGTTCTTC.

This clone showed up just once. V gene TRBV6-4 combines with J gene TRBJ2-3; unclear D gene. V dropped 0 bases and J dropped 3 bases, with 13 bases sitting between them. CDR1 MRHNA and CDR2 SNTAGT come from the germline V gene. The CDR3 loop spans 16 amino acids. Written as DNA, the CDR3 is TGTGCCAGCAGTGACTCGAGTAATCTTGCGACAGATACGCAGTATTTT. It yields the protein CASSDSSNLATDTQYF.

The rearrangement joins TRBV7-2 to TRBJ2-5; 9 bases align to TRBD2. Germline lookup yields CDR1 SGHTA and CDR2 FQGNSA. The V segment lost 1 base and the J segment 4 bases; nucleotides outside the gene matches: 10. The CDR3 has 17 residues. CDR3 residues: CASSLVNLAGRLETQYF. The CDR3 nucleotides are TGTGCCAGCAGCTTAGTAAATCTAGCGGGGCGTTTAGAGACCCAGTACTTC.

J is TRBJ1-1 and V is TRBV5-1; D may be TRBD1 (6 bases). Trimming pared 3 bases from V and 2 bases from J, leaving 14 bases between. The CDR3 has 15 amino acids. Germline assignment: CDR1 SGHRS and CDR2 YFSETQ. CDR3 sequence reads: CASSYLDSTNTEAFF. The CDR3 coding sequence is TGCGCCAGCAGCTACTTGGACAGCACCAACACTGAAGCTTTCTTT.

The chain links TRBV19 to TRBJ1-2; possible D gene TRBD1, 6 bases. The CDR3 covers 14 residues. Germline loops: CDR1 LNHDA, CDR2 SQIVND (reference sequence). V was pared by 8 bases and J by 7 bases, with 20 bases between. The CDR3 DNA sequence: TGTGCCAGTGTCCCACAGGGCATGAAGGGTGGCTACACCTTC. Amino acids: CASVPQGMKGGYTF. The entire variable domain, with the rest obtained from reference TRBV19 and TRBJ1-2, is as follows: DGGITQSPKYLFRKEGQNVTLSCEQNLNHDAMYWYRQDPGQGLRLIYYSQIVNDFQKGDIAEGYSVSREKKESFPLTVTSAQKNPTAFYLCASVPQGMKGGYTFGSGTRLTVV.

V and J are TRBV6-5 and TRBJ1-1; D not resolved. Germline-derived CDR1 and CDR2 are MNHEY and SVGAGI. Trimming took 2 bases from V and 1 from J, leaving 11 bases between them. This CDR3 contains 15 residues. The CDR3 loop reads CASSYPRQENTEAFF. CDR3 DNA: TGTGCCAGCAGTTACCCCAGGCAAGAGAACACTGAAGCTTTCTTT.

The V call is TRBV10-3, the J call TRBJ1-1; 12 positions agree with TRBD1. V lost 6 bases to trimming and J lost 1 base; unmatched junction nucleotides: 12. The V gene's germline CDR1 is ENHRY and CDR2 SYGVKD. The CDR3 has 18 amino acids. CDR3 sequence: CAIRAGTGGTLTNTEAFF. The CDR3 DNA follows: TGTGCCATCAGGGCCGGGACAGGGGGCACTCTGACGAACACTGAAGCTTTCTTT.